Below, 15 T cell receptor beta chains from the same sample are listed, as sequenced in a study of T-cell reconstitution after alpha-beta-depleted transplantation in children. Molecular barcoding with unique molecular identifiers was used for the TCRbeta library. TCRdb passed the PCR reads through MiXCR, listing each CDR3 protein once. The repertoire includes about 480,000 distinct CDR3 sequences, about an eighth of them detected once, and under 7% sits in the top ten. The input for sequencing was PBMCs from the stem cell graft donor, taken from the stem cell graft. These receptors came from a human donor who donated a stem cell graft to a child with combined immunodeficiency.

The V gene is TRBV7-2, the J gene TRBJ2-7; D is undetermined. CDR3 length: 16 residues. V lost 1 base and J lost 0, with 13 bases in between. CDR1 SGHTA and CDR2 FQGNSA come from the germline V gene. CDR3 nucleotide sequence: TGTGCCAGCAGCTTAGTTCTTTCTAGATTCTCCTACGAGCAGTACTTC. Protein product: CASSLVLSRFSYEQYF. The full variable domain, completed using reference TRBV7-2 and TRBJ2-7, is GAGVSQSPSNKVTEKGKDVELRCDPISGHTALYWYRQSLGQGLEFLIYFQGNSAPDKSGLPSDRFSAERTGGSVSTLTIQRTQQEDSAVYLCASSLVLSRFSYEQYFGPGTRLTVT.

The chain links TRBV4-2 to TRBJ2-2, with 10 positions matching TRBD2. This CDR3 spans 17 amino acids. Looked up from germline, CDR1 is LGHNA and CDR2 is YNFKEQ. With 2 bases clipped from V and 6 bases from J, the junction kept 9 bases outside the gene matches. The DNA of the CDR3 is TGTGCCAGCAGCCAAACCCTTAGCGGGGGGAAGCCCGGGGAGCTGTTTTTT. Encoded protein: CASSQTLSGGKPGELFF.

This clonotype was seen only a few times. This chain links TRBV3-1 with TRBJ2-5; 7 nucleotides line up with TRBD1. The V gene's germline CDR1 is LGHDT and CDR2 YNNKEL (reference sequence). This CDR3 is 14 amino acids long. V was clipped by 6 bases and J by 8 bases; unmatched bases: 12. The CDR3 DNA is TGTGCCAGCAGTCCTCGACAGGGACCAATTACCCAGTACTTC. It translates to CASSPRQGPITQYF.

This clonotype has at least ten counts. The J gene is TRBJ2-3, the V gene TRBV20-1; D tentatively fits TRBD1 or TRBD2 (6 bases each). The CDR3 length is 14 residues. Germline V gene data show CDR1 as DFQATT and CDR2 as SNEGSKA (reference sequence). Trimming removed 0 bases at V and 2 bases at J, with 9 bases between. DNA for the CDR3: TGCAGTGCTAGAGATGGGGGGCCCACAGATACGCAGTATTTT. This gives the protein CSARDGGPTDTQYF.

This clonotype was found many times. The chain carries TRBV12-3 or TRBV12-4 and TRBJ1-1; D is undetermined. V lost 5 bases and J 1 base, leaving 8 bases between the germline ends. CDR3 length: 13 residues. In DNA form, the CDR3 reads TGTGCCAGCAGTCTCCACGGGAACACTGAAGCTTTCTTT. Protein sequence: CASSLHGNTEAFF.

This clonotype was seen a few times. The chain uses TRBV7-2 and TRBJ2-5; D unresolved. V shed 3 bases and J shed 5 bases, with 13 bases lying between them. This CDR3 spans 14 amino acids. The germline V gene encodes CDR1 SGHTA and CDR2 FQGNSA. The CDR3 sequence is CASSLRWVGETQYF. CDR3 sequence (DNA): TGTGCCAGCAGCTTGCGGTGGGTGGGGGAGACCCAGTACTTC.

This clonotype was detected ten times or more. This chain uses TRBV5-1 with TRBJ2-7; D is perhaps TRBD2 (6 bases). The V gene's germline CDR1 is SGHRS and CDR2 YFSETQ. V dropped 1 base and J dropped 0 bases, with 11 bases sitting between them. CDR3 length equals 15 residues. CDR3 nucleotide sequence: TGCGCCAGCAGCTTGATTAGCGGTGCCTCCTACGAGCAGTACTTC. This translates into CASSLISGASYEQYF.

A few counts support this clonotype. The DNA of the CDR3 is TGTGCCAGCAGCCCAGTGGAGACAGGAGTCATCCCTTATGGCTACACCTTC. Its translation is CASSPVETGVIPYGYTF. This chain uses TRBV5-6 with TRBJ1-2; maybe TRBD1 (6 bases). Germline assignment: CDR1 SGHDT and CDR2 YYEEEE. Trimming left V 4 bases short and J 5 bases short, with 24 bases between. The CDR3 has 17 residues.

This sequence joins TRBV12-3 or TRBV12-4 and TRBJ2-5; 7 positions agree with TRBD1. The CDR3 runs to 14 residues. The junction had 5 bases not matched to a gene; V was cut back by 5 bases and J by 2 bases. The CDR3 DNA sequence: TGTGCCAGCAGTAGACAGGGTGGGCAAGAGACCCAGTACTTC. Amino acid sequence: CASSRQGGQETQYF.

This clonotype was seen many times. The CDR3 region is CASSMGNSPLHF. CDR3 sequence (DNA): TGTGCCAGCAGTATGGGTAATTCACCCCTCCACTTT. The chain recombines TRBV12-3 or TRBV12-4 with TRBJ1-6; D gene ambiguous. This CDR3 region has 12 residues. V was cut by 5 bases and J by 6 bases, with 5 bases left in between.

The gene calls are TRBV2 and TRBJ2-7; D unresolved. This CDR3 spans 13 amino acids. CDR1 and CDR2 from the germline V gene are SNHLY and FYNNEI. V gave up 4 bases and J gave up 7 bases, with 14 bases separating them. The CDR3 DNA reads as TGTGCCAGCAGTGGGCTAGTTGTGCGGGAGCAGTACTTC. Protein sequence: CASSGLVVREQYF.

The chain employs TRBV20-1 and TRBJ2-7, with 11 positions matching TRBD1. CDR1 and CDR2 (germline): DFQATT, SNEGSKA (reference sequence). The CDR3 totals 13 residues. V shed 2 bases and J 7 bases; nucleotides not matched to a gene: 4. CDR3 in DNA: TGCAGTGCTAGACCCCGGGACAGGGGGGAGCAGTACTTC. As protein: CSARPRDRGEQYF.

The chain links TRBV29-1 to TRBJ1-1, with TRBD1 identical over 10 bases. Trimming cost V 3 bases and J 6 bases; bases outside gene matches: 13. Looked up from germline, CDR1 is SQVTM and CDR2 is ANQGSEA. This CDR3 has 16 residues. CDR3 protein: CSVEGAGGQGVAEAFF. CDR3 in DNA: TGCAGCGTTGAGGGTGCGGGCGGACAGGGGGTCGCTGAAGCTTTCTTT.

The rearrangement joins TRBV29-1 to TRBJ1-2; the D is unclear. Germline CDR1 SQVTM, CDR2 ANQGSEA. The CDR3 extends over 13 amino acids. V dropped 4 bases and J dropped 0 bases, with 9 bases sitting between them. The CDR3 nucleotides are TGCAGCGTTGGGAAAACCGCTAACTATGGCTACACCTTC. The encoded protein is CSVGKTANYGYTF. Complete variable domain (other parts from reference TRBV29-1 and TRBJ1-2): SAVISQKPSRDICQRGTSLTIQCQVDSQVTMMFWYRQQPGQSLTLIATANQGSEATYESGFVIDKFPISRPNLTFSTLTVSNMSPEDSSIYLCSVGKTANYGYTFGSGTRLTVV.

This clonotype has only a few counts. This chain joins TRBV5-6 and TRBJ2-7; D uncertain. The CDR3 extends over 15 amino acids. The V and J ends lost 3 bases and 2 bases respectively, with 15 bases between them. Germline V gene sequence: CDR1 SGHDT, CDR2 YYEEEE. In DNA form, the CDR3 reads TGTGCCAGCAGCTCTAGGCGTTTCTATACCTACGAGCAGTACTTC. Its protein product is CASSSRRFYTYEQYF.